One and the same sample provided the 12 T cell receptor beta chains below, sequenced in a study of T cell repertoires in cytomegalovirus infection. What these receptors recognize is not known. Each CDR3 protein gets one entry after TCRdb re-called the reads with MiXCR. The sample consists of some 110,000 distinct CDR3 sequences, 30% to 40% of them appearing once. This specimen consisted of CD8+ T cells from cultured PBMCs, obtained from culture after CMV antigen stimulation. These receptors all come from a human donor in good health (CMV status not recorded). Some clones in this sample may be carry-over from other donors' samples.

CDR3 region: CASSPPSWYTVTDTQYF. Written as DNA, the CDR3 is TGTGCCAGCAGCCCACCAAGCTGGTACACAGTGACAGATACGCAGTATTTT. The genes are TRBV7-8 and TRBJ2-3; D is unresolved. Trimming cost V 5 bases and J 3 bases, with 21 bases left between them. This CDR3 comprises 17 residues. CDR1 and CDR2 (germline): SGHVS, FQNEAQ.

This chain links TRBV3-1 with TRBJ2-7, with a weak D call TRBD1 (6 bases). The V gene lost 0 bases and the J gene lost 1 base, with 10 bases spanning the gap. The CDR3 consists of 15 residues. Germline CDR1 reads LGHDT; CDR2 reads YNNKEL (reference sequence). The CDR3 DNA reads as TGTGCCAGCAGCCAAGAAGAAACAGGGTCCTACGAGCAGTACTTC. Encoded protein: CASSQEETGSYEQYF.

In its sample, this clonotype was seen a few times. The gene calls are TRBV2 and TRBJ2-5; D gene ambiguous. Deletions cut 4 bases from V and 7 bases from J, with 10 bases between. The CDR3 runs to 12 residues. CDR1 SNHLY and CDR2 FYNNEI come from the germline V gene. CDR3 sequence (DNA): TGTGCCAGCAGTGTAGGTTGGGGGACCCAGTACTTC. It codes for CASSVGWGTQYF.

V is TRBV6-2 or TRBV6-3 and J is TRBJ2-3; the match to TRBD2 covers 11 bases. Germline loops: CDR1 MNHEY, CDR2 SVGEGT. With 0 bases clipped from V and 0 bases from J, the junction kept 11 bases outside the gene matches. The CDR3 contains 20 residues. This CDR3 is CASSYSVALAGGPSTDTQYF. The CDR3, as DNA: TGTGCCAGCAGTTACTCTGTGGCGTTAGCGGGGGGGCCTAGCACAGATACGCAGTATTTT.

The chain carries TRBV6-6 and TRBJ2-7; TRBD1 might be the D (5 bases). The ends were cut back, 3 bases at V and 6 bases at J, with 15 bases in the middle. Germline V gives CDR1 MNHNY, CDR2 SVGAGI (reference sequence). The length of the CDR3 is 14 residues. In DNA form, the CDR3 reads TGTGCCAGCAGTTATAGGACACTGATCCCCGAGCAGTACTTC. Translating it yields CASSYRTLIPEQYF.

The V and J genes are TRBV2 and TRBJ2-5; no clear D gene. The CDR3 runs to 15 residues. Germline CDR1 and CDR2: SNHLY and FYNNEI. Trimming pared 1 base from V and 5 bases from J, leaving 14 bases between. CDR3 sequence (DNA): TGTGCCAGCAGTGAAGGCGACCCTATTGTGGAGACCCAGTACTTC. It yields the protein CASSEGDPIVETQYF.

CDR3 coding DNA: TGTGCCAGCAGTTACCTGGATCAGGAAGGCTACACCTTC. It yields the protein CASSYLDQEGYTF. The V gene is TRBV12-3 or TRBV12-4, the J gene TRBJ1-2; D uncertain. The CDR3 is 13 residues long. V lost 4 bases and J lost 8, with 14 bases in between.

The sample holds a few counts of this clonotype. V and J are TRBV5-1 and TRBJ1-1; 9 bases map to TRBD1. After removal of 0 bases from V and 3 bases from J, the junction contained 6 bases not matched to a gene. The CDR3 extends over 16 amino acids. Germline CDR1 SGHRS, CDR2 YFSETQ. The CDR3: CASSLGDREKDTEAFF. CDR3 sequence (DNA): TGCGCCAGCAGCTTGGGGGACAGGGAAAAGGACACTGAAGCTTTCTTT. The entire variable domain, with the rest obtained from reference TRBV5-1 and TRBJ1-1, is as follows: KAGVTQTPRYLIKTRGQQVTLSCSPISGHRSVSWYQQTPGQGLQFLFEYFSETQRNKGNFPGRFSGRQFSNSRSEMNVSTLELGDSALYLCASSLGDREKDTEAFFGQGTRLTVV.

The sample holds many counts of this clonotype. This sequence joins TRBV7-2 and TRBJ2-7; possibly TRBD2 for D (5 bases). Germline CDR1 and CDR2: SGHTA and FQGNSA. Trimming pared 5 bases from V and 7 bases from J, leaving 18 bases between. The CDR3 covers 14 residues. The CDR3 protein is CASSPVVLAREQYF. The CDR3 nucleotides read TGTGCCAGCAGCCCAGTGGTTCTAGCTCGGGAGCAGTACTTC.

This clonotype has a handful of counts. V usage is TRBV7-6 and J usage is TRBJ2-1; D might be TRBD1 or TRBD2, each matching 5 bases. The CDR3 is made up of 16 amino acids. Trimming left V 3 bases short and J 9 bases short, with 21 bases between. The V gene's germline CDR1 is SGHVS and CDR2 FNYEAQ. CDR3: CASSFPSGNPAGEQFF. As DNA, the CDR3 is TGTGCCAGCAGCTTCCCCTCAGGGAATCCCGCGGGTGAGCAGTTCTTC.

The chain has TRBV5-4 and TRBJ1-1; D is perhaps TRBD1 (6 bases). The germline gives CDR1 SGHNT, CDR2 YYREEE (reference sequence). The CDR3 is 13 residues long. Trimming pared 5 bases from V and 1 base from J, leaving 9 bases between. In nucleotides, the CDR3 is TGTGCCAGCAGGGAGGGGGAGAACACTGAAGCTTTCTTT. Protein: CASREGENTEAFF.

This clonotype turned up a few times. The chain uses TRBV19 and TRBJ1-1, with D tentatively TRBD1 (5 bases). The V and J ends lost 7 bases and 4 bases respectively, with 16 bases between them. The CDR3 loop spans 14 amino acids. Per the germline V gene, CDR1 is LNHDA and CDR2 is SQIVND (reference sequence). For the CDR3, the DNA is TGTGCCAGTAATTGGGCAGCCGGGGGCACTGAAGCTTTCTTT. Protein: CASNWAAGGTEAFF.